This entry features one T cell receptor (beta chain) sequence. Its recognized antigen is unknown. Base qualities are not recorded, but no much larger clone differs from it by a single base. Per the germline V gene, SQVTM is the CDR1 and ANQGSEA is the CDR2. Spanning cysteine to phenylalanine, the CDR3 consists of 16 amino acids. Here the CDR3 DNA is all that survives: 48 bases in frame from base 1. V is reduced by 4 bases and J by 8 bases, leaving a spacing of 25 bases between them. This record belongs to a study of shared clonotypes between healthy human individuals (dated by TCRdb to the early 2020s). The study in broad terms: Three men and two women, aged 18 to 49 years, made up the cohort. For each donor, CD4 naive and CD4 memory were each run on three plates, CD8 naive on two plates, and CD8 memory on one plate. To estimate repertoire size and how much clonotypes are shared between individuals, the study performed deep sequencing of blood TCR repertoires from a few healthy adults. Different laboratories and diverse techniques were used to prepare libraries and sequence TCR repertoires, to increase sequencing depth and limit assay-specific biases. Each donor's leukapheresis produced roughly between about 0.9 and 9.5 billion PBMCs.

The donors were healthy, HIV-negative adults who had no recently reported acute infections or vaccinations. Every donor was a Caucasian adult residing in Nashville, Tennessee, USA. Magnetic negative selection was used to enrich CD4+ T cells, after which naive cells were positively selected on CD45RA and the negative fraction became the memory subset. Blood was obtained by leukapheresis, after which PBMCs were separated by Ficoll-Histopaque density gradient centrifugation and cryopreserved in liquid nitrogen vapor phase. Analytical flow cytometry was used to check the purity and quantity of each magnetically sorted T cell population. From each sorted fraction, genomic DNA was isolated and quantified by UV absorbance on a Nanodrop 2000c. Study-level results and caveats: Even with the large sequencing depth, rarefaction of the sorted-subset datasets indicated that sequencing was incomplete. Based on pairwise subsampling, the degree of clonotype sharing among donors was expected to be affected by sequencing depth. The small number of donors limited the genetic and exposure-history diversity represented. Sampling was restricted to blood, and TCR repertoires in tissues likely differ from the TCR repertoires found in blood. Naive subsets generally had larger estimated clonotype richness than memory subsets. About 4.5% of naive CD4, 3.5% of naive CD8, roughly 2.5% of memory CD4, and roughly 0.4% of memory CD8 clonotypes were shared across several donors. Higher generation probabilities were observed for clonotypes shared by all four sorted-subset donors than for non-shared clonotypes.

TCR CDR3 regions were amplified from genomic DNA by multiplex PCR using the deep immunoSEQ assay. For each cell subset, the extracted genomic DNA was distributed evenly across all wells of several immunoSEQ 96-well plates, and each plate served as one replicate. For sorted subsets, roughly 190 ng of genomic DNA, equivalent to 25,000 to 35,000 T cell genomes, went into each replicate PCR. Purified libraries were quantified with a Qubit 3.0 fluorometer, sized on a Bioanalyzer 2100, and re-quantified with the KAPA Library Quantification kit. Every immunoSEQ 96-well plate was sequenced on a separate single-read 150-cycle Illumina NextSeq 550 flow cell. For the original study's pipeline: Because only junctional sequences without quality scores were contained in the immunoSEQ output, filtering matching that applied to full-length reads could not be performed. Sequences were annotated with PyIR, a Python wrapper for IgBLAST v1.9, and V/J genes and CDR3 were assigned using IMGT germline references. Reads with weak V/J assignments (E-value above 1e-6), missing CDR3, stop codons, out-of-frame junctions, or ambiguous translated residues were removed. V3J clonotypes were defined by identical inferred V gene, J gene, and CDR3 amino acid sequence. The percentage overlap between two repertoires was calculated by dividing the number of shared unique clonotypes by the size of the smaller repertoire. RTK rarefaction, the Chao1 estimator, and Recon v2.1 estimates of unobserved clonotypes were used to assess repertoire richness. Generation probabilities for all TCRbeta clonotypes obtained by the gDNA method from a handful of donors were computed using OLGA. TCRdb took this table from immuneACCESS and kept in-frame rearrangements with V and J called. Such tables lack part of the clones; where checked against another copy, unresolved V genes explain under half of the gap, and the rest is unexplained. V and J calls and clone size are copied from that table; D and trimming were computed from the DNA. The sample table shows some 1,100,000 clones, and 70% to 80% are seen once. The leading ten clones occupy about 0.52% of the sample.

This TCR came from a man aged 18 to 29 in good health. Some clones in this sample may be carry-over from other donors' samples. The sequenced sample consisted of memory CD4+ T cells from PBMCs. The sample's cell subset or site label, in plain terms: CD45RA-negative fraction. The chain links TRBV29-1 with TRBJ2-3, with TRBD1 tentatively as D gene (6 bases match). The CDR3 protein is CSVGGTRKLGGPTQYF. DNA sequence: TGCAGCGTTGGAGGGACACGTAAGCTTGGGGGCCCTACGCAGTATTTT.